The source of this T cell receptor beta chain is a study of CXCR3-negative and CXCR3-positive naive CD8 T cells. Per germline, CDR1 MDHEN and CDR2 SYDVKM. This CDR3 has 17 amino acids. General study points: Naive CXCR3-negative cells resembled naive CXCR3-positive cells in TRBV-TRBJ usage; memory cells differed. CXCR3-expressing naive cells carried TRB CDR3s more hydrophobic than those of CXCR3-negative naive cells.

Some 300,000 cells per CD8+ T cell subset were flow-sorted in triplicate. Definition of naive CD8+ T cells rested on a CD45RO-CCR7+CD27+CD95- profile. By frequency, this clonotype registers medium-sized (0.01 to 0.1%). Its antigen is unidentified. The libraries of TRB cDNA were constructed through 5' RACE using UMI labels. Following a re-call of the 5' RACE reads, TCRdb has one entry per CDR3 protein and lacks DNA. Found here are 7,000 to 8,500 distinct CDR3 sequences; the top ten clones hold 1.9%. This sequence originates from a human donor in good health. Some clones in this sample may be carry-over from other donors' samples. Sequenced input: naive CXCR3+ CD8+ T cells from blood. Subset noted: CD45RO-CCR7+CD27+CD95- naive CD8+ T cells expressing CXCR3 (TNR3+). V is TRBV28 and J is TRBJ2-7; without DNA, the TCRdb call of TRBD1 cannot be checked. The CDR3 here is CASSFHRQGQGSYEQYF. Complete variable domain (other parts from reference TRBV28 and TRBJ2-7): DVKVTQSSRYLVKRTGEKVFLECVQDMDHENMFWYRQDPGLGLRLIYFSYDVKMKEKGDIPEGYSVSREKKERFSLILESASTNQTSMYLCASSFHRQGQGSYEQYFGPGTRLTVT.